This entry describes one T cell receptor beta chain. Its antigen is undetermined. CDR1 DFQATT and CDR2 SNEGSKA come from the germline V gene (reference sequence). Trimming took off 5 bases at V and 2 bases at J, with 10 bases between the two ends. The CDR3 contains 12 residues. Random hexamers were used to reverse transcribe the RNA input (roughly 0.5 to 1 ug). TCRdb called the immunoSEQ multiplex PCR reads again in MiXCR, with one record for every CDR3 protein. This table holds under 95,000 distinct CDR3 sequences, just under 95% found once. This record comes from a study of CD8 T cells in Susac syndrome. Study background: Treatment at blood withdrawal was none, corticosteroids, or intravenous immunoglobulin alone in Susac syndrome patients. Broader study findings: The authors found no clonal expansion in Susac syndrome CD4+ T cell repertoires.

Sequencing input: CD4+ T cells from PBMCs. The source is a human donor with Susac syndrome. V is TRBV20-1 and J is TRBJ2-7, with D tentatively TRBD2 (7 bases). The CDR3 protein is CSAEGGAYEQYF. The CDR3 DNA is TGCAGTGCTGAGGGGGGGGCCTACGAGCAGTACTTC.